A selection of T cell receptor beta chains follows, all from one sample in a study of cytomegalovirus exposure and HLA in healthy donors. TCRdb's table, derived via immunoSEQ multiplex PCR, lists solely in-frame clones and lacks some. The sample contains under 150,000 clones, 83% of which appear only once. Source material: PBMCs. The source is a girl aged 2-10 years in good health and CMV-seronegative. Each CDR3 is given with its conserved first and last residue. A D gene is named only where the DNA matches it firmly. Size tells how often a clone was seen (once, few, many) or the class of an expanded clone, and some rows leave it out.

d_call j_call clone_size v_call cdr3_nt cdr3_aa
. TRBJ2-7 . TRBV13 TGTGCCAGCAGCTCCAAGGACGTAGGGGCTAGCGAGTACTTC CASSSKDVGASEYF
TRBD1 TRBJ1-2 . TRBV7-2 TGTGCCAGCAGCCCTGACAGGGACTATGGCTACACCTTC CASSPDRDYGYTF
. TRBJ2-5 . TRBV6-5 TGTGCCAGCAGTCGCGAAGAGACCCAGTACTTC CASSREETQYF
TRBD1 TRBJ2-6 . TRBV5-8 TGTGCCAGCAGCAAGGACAGGGTTGGGGCCAACGTCCTGACTTTC CASSKDRVGANVLTF
. TRBJ2-2 . TRBV6-6 TGTGCCAGCATAGAAAGAGCGAACACCGGGGAGCTGTTTTTT CASIERANTGELFF
TRBD2 TRBJ2-7 . TRBV19 TGTGCCAGTAGTATAACGGGGGGGGACTACGAGCAGTACTTC CASSITGGDYEQYF
. TRBJ1-5 . TRBV18 TGTGCCAGCTCACCACCTATCGGGGGAGGTCAGCCCCAGCATTTT CASSPPIGGGQPQHF
TRBD2 TRBJ2-1 . TRBV27 TGTGCCAGCAGTTTAGTGAGTGGTCTAGCGGGGATCAATGAGCAGTTCTTC CASSLVSGLAGINEQFF
. TRBJ2-7 . TRBV19 TGTGCCAGTAGTATAGCCGGACTCCAAGGGGAGCAGTACTTC CASSIAGLQGEQYF
. TRBJ1-1 few TRBV2 TGTGCCAGCAGTGTGAGACAGACCATGAACACTGAAGCTTTCTTT CASSVRQTMNTEAFF
TRBD1 TRBJ2-7 . TRBV5-1 TGCGCCAGCAGCCGGAGGGACAGGGACTACGAGCAGTACTTC CASSRRDRDYEQYF
. TRBJ1-1 . TRBV5-1 TGCGCCAGCACGAAAGGGGACACTGAAGCTTTCTTT CASTKGDTEAFF
. TRBJ1-2 . TRBV4-1 TGCGCCAGCAGCCATACAGGGACCGCGAACTATGGCTACACCTTC CASSHTGTANYGYTF
TRBD2 TRBJ2-7 . TRBV6-1 TGTGCCAGCAGTGAAGACGAGGGAGGGCCCTACGAGCAGTACTTC CASSEDEGGPYEQYF
. TRBJ1-2 . TRBV30 TGTGCCTGGAGGGCGGGAGGGGTGAACTATGGCTACACCTTC CAWRAGGVNYGYTF
. TRBJ1-1 . TRBV6-1 TGTGCCAGCAGTAATGTCCCGGGACAATCTGAAGCTTTCTTT CASSNVPGQSEAFF
TRBD1 TRBJ1-2 . TRBV18 TGTGCCAGCTCACCAGGGACAGGAAACTATGGCTACACCTTC CASSPGTGNYGYTF
. TRBJ2-1 . TRBV7-2 TGTGCCAGCAGCTTAGTAGGGGCCGATGAGCAGTTCTTC CASSLVGADEQFF
TRBD2 TRBJ2-4 few TRBV4-3 TGCGCCAGCAGCCAAGGGGACTACCTAGCCAAAAACATTCAGTACTTC CASSQGDYLAKNIQYF
. TRBJ2-7 . TRBV12-5 TGTGCTAGTGCCCAGTACGAGCAGTACTTC CASAQYEQYF
. TRBJ2-5 . TRBV19 TGTGCCAGTAGTAGTGGGGGGGCCAAAGAGACCCAGTACTTC CASSSGGAKETQYF
TRBD2 TRBJ2-1 . TRBV19 TGTGCCAGTAGTATAGCCCGACTAGCGGGGGCCTACAATGAGCAGTTCTTC CASSIARLAGAYNEQFF
TRBD1 TRBJ1-1 . TRBV7-2 TGTGCCAGCAGCCCGCGGACAGGGGCTGAAGCTTTCTTT CASSPRTGAEAFF
. TRBJ1-1 . TRBV4-1 TGCGCCAGCAGCCAAGATCTTTATAAGGAGAAAATGAACACTGAAGCTTTCTTT CASSQDLYKEKMNTEAFF
TRBD2 TRBJ2-7 . TRBV2 TGTGCCAGCAATATAAGACGTAGCGGGGGAGAGATCTACGAGCAGTACTTC CASNIRRSGGEIYEQYF